The clone carrying this T cell receptor beta chain was counted only a few times. Its antigen is unidentified. The entry originates in a study of T cell repertoires in cytomegalovirus infection. Whole-study context: HLA-B-restricted CMV epitopes that are well studied were used alongside recently identified HLA-C-restricted ones.

Study findings and constraints: Clonotype analysis showed dominance of the ex vivo response by HLA-C-restricted CMV-specific TCR beta clonotypes.

CDR3 size: 14 residues. After removal of 7 bases from V and 4 bases from J, the junction contained 5 bases not matched to a gene. The V gene's germline CDR1 is SGHTA and CDR2 FQGTGA. In TCRdb, the reads were re-called with MiXCR into one record per CDR3 protein. The table records a few hundred thousand distinct CDR3 sequences, 29% of them present only once. The rearrangement uses TRBV7-3 and TRBJ2-2; 8 bases line up with TRBD1. The source was cultured PBMCs, collected from culture after CMV antigen stimulation. This TCR came from a human donor in good health (CMV status not recorded). Some clones in this sample may be carry-over from other donors' samples. This CDR3 reads CASTSTGATGELFF. Written as DNA, the CDR3 is TGTGCCAGCACGTCGACAGGGGCCACCGGGGAGCTGTTTTTT. The entire variable domain, with the rest obtained from reference TRBV7-3 and TRBJ2-2, is as follows: GAGVSQTPSNKVTEKGKYVELRCDPISGHTALYWYRQSLGQGPEFLIYFQGTGAADDSGLPNDRFFAVRPEGSVSTLKIQRTERGDSAVYLCASTSTGATGELFFGEGSRLTVL.